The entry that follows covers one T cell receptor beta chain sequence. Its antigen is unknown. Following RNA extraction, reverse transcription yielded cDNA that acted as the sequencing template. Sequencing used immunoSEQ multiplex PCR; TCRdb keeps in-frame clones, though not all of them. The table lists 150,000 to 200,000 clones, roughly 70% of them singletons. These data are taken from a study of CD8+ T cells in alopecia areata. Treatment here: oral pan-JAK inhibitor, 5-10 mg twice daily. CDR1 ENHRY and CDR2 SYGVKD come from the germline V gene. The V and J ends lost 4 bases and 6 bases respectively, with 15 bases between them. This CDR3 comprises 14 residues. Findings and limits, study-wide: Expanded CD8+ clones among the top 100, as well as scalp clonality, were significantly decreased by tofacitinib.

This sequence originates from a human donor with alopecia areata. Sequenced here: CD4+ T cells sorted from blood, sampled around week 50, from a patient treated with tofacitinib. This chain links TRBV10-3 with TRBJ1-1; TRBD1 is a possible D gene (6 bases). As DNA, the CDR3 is TGTGCCATCAGTGTCGGGGGCGCGTCTGCTGAAGCTTTCTTT. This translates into CAISVGGASAEAFF.